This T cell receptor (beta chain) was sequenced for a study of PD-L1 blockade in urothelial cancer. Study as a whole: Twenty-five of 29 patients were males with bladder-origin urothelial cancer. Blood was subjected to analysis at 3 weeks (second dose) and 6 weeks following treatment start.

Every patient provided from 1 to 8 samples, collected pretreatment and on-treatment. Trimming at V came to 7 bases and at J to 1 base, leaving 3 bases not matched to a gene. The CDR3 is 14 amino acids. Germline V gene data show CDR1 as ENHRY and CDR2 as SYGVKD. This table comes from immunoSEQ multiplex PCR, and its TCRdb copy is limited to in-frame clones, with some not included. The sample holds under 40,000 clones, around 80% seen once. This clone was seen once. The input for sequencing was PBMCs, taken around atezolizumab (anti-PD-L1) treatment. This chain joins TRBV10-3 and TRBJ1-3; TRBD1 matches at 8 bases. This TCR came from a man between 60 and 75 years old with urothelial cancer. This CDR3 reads CAIMQGASGNTIYF. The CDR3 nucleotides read TGTGCCATCATGCAGGGGGCTTCTGGAAACACCATATATTTT.